The entry below describes one T cell receptor beta chain. The antigen is undetermined. The data originate from a study of T cell responses to AZD1222 COVID-19 vaccine. Overall study context: Recipients boosted at about 4 weeks or about 12 weeks are pooled. Notes on the study in general: Most donors were white British and more were female, and clonal diversity was possibly underestimated.

Trimming stripped 2 bases from V and 1 base from J, with 5 bases between. Per the germline V gene, CDR1 is LNHDA and CDR2 is SQIVND (reference sequence). The CDR3 is made up of 13 amino acids. Profiled with immunoSEQ multiplex PCR; TCRdb holds only in-frame clones, not every one. The table includes nearly 110,000 clones, almost 90% detected once. Sequencing was performed on peripheral blood, taken on day 0 of AZD1222 vaccination. This chain uses TRBV19 with TRBJ1-1, with D hard to call. The clonotype originates from an adult in good health. Written as DNA, the CDR3 is TGTGCCAGTAGTATATCAGAGAACACTGAAGCTTTCTTT. It specifies CASSISENTEAFF.